Below are 20 T cell receptor beta chains sequenced from a single sample in a study of blood T cells in healthy people across ages. The second PCR ran about 6 to 11 cycles with a sample-barcoded 5' primer and J-beta primers. MiXCR, applied by TCRdb to the 5' RACE reads, yields one record per CDR3 protein. Counted here are 1.5 million or so distinct CDR3 sequences, 40% to 45% occurring once; the ten biggest clones make up more than 4%. The sample consisted of blood. These receptors came from a woman aged 18-29 years in good health.

This clonotype appeared a single time. V usage is TRBV20-1 and J usage is TRBJ2-3; 7 positions agree with TRBD2. This CDR3 has 13 residues. The V gene's germline CDR1 is DFQATT and CDR2 SNEGSKA (reference sequence). The V segment lost 3 bases and the J segment 6 bases; nucleotides outside the gene matches: 6. Here the CDR3 reads CSARSAGIDTQYF. CDR3 nucleotide sequence: TGCAGTGCTAGGTCAGCGGGGATTGATACGCAGTATTTT.

The V call is TRBV12-3 or TRBV12-4, the J call TRBJ2-3; 7 bases fit TRBD2. The junction had 12 bases not matched to a gene; V was cut back by 8 bases and J by 4 bases. The CDR3 totals 15 residues. The CDR3 loop reads CASLDMGGVSDTQYF. CDR3 coding DNA: TGTGCCAGCCTAGACATGGGGGGGGTTTCAGATACGCAGTATTTT.

This clonotype has only a few counts. The CDR3 DNA is TGCAGTCCCAGCCGACGGAGTCTGAACACAGATACGCAGTATTTT. Protein sequence: CSPSRRSLNTDTQYF. V and J are TRBV20-1 and TRBJ2-3; D is ambiguous. Germline V CDR1 and CDR2: DFQATT, SNEGSKA (reference sequence). Trimming removed 8 bases from V and 2 bases from J, with 20 bases in between. The CDR3 is made up of 15 amino acids.

The chain combines TRBV4-1 with TRBJ1-4, with 9 bases identical to TRBD1. Germline trimming cut 3 bases from V and 11 bases from J; bases unmatched to any gene: 7. CDR1 is MGHRA and CDR2 is YSYEKL in the germline V gene. The CDR3 runs 14 residues. The CDR3 is CASSQPGQGDKLFF. The CDR3 nucleotides are TGCGCCAGCAGCCAGCCGGGACAGGGAGACAAACTGTTTTTT.

The chain links TRBV18 to TRBJ2-7; 8 nucleotides line up with TRBD1. Per germline, CDR1 KGHSH and CDR2 LQKENI. The CDR3 length is 14 residues. V was pared by 8 bases and J by 5 bases, with 11 bases of the junction left unmatched. The CDR3 spells CASRPTGGVDEQYF. The CDR3 DNA is TGTGCCAGCAGACCTACAGGGGGAGTGGACGAGCAGTACTTC.

This chain connects TRBV4-3 to TRBJ2-7; D ambiguous. V lost 0 bases, J lost 4 bases, and 13 bases lay in between. This CDR3 region has 15 residues. Germline CDR1 and CDR2: LGHNA and YSLEER. The CDR3 here is CASSQDGSKGYEQYF. In DNA form, the CDR3 reads TGCGCCAGCAGCCAAGATGGCAGCAAAGGGTACGAGCAGTACTTC.

This clonotype appeared a few times. The V gene is TRBV4-1, the J gene TRBJ2-3; 7 nucleotides line up with TRBD2. Looked up from germline, CDR1 is MGHRA and CDR2 is YSYEKL. This CDR3 is 15 amino acids long. The ends lost 4 bases at V and 4 bases at J; junction bases unmatched: 8. The CDR3 nucleotides are TGCGCCAGCAGCCGGGTCCCGGCGGGGGCAGATACGCAGTATTTT. This translates into CASSRVPAGADTQYF.

V is TRBV6-1 and J is TRBJ1-4; TRBD1 aligns across 8 bases. The germline V gene encodes CDR1 MNHNS and CDR2 SASEGT. This CDR3 has 13 residues. V lost 5 bases, J lost 8 bases, and 4 bases stayed unmatched. CDR3 in DNA: TGTGCCAGCAGTCGGACAGGGTGGGAAAAACTGTTTTTT. Translation: CASSRTGWEKLFF.

The chain is built from TRBV4-1 and TRBJ1-3; D is ambiguous. Trimming pared 0 bases from V and 0 bases from J, leaving 9 bases between. This CDR3 has 16 residues. Germline V gene sequence: CDR1 MGHRA, CDR2 YSYEKL. The CDR3 sequence is CASSQEGGPSGNTIYF. CDR3 coding DNA: TGCGCCAGCAGCCAAGAAGGAGGGCCCTCTGGAAACACCATATATTTT.

The chain employs TRBV2 and TRBJ1-2; D call uncertain. The CDR3 covers 13 residues. V lost 7 bases and J lost 4, with 13 bases in between. Germline CDR1 SNHLY, CDR2 FYNNEI. CDR3 nucleotide sequence: TGTGCCAGCAAGAGCGGGATTAGCTATGGCTACACCTTC. This codes for CASKSGISYGYTF.

The chain uses TRBV7-3 and TRBJ2-5; tentatively, D is TRBD2 (5 bases). Germline CDR1 reads SGHTA; CDR2 reads FQGTGA. The CDR3 covers 15 residues. V was pared by 2 bases and J by 11 bases, with 21 bases between. CDR3 amino acids: CASSLVGEGYNEQYF. As DNA, the CDR3 is TGTGCCAGCAGCTTAGTGGGAGAGGGCTACAATGAGCAGTACTTC.

This chain joins TRBV5-5 and TRBJ2-1, with 12 bases that match TRBD2. TRBJ2-7 explains the end of the DNA better; the J call may be wrong. Germline CDR1 SGHKS, CDR2 YYEKEE (reference sequence). This CDR3 comprises 16 residues. Here the CDR3 DNA reads TGTGCCAGCAGCTTCTCCGGGACTAGCGGGCCCAATGAGCAGTACTTC. Amino acids: CASSFSGTSGPNEQYF.

This clonotype was counted between two and nine times. The chain carries TRBV18 and TRBJ2-7; the D gene is possibly TRBD1 (5 bases). This CDR3 region has 14 residues. The ends were cut back, 1 base at V and 3 bases at J, with 10 bases in the middle. CDR1 is KGHSH, CDR2 LQKENI, per germline. The CDR3 coding sequence is TGTGCCAGCTCACCACGGCAGGGCAACTACGAGCAGTACTTC. It encodes CASSPRQGNYEQYF.

This clonotype was found a few times. The chain couples TRBV29-1 to TRBJ2-3; D call uncertain. V was clipped by 4 bases and J by 0 bases, with 8 bases between them. CDR3 length equals 13 residues. From germline, CDR1 is SQVTM and CDR2 ANQGSEA. As DNA, the CDR3 is TGCAGCGTTGGAAAAGCTAGCACAGATACGCAGTATTTT. This gives the protein CSVGKASTDTQYF.

The chain recombines TRBV7-9 with TRBJ1-5; the D gene is possibly TRBD1 (5 bases). The length of the CDR3 is 19 residues. Germline V gene lookup returns CDR1 SEHNR and CDR2 FQNEAQ (reference sequence). The V and J ends lost 1 base and 0 bases respectively, with 19 bases between them. The CDR3 loop reads CASSLDGGGGGFSNQPQHF. In DNA form, the CDR3 reads TGTGCCAGCAGCTTAGACGGCGGTGGGGGAGGATTTAGCAATCAGCCCCAGCATTTT.

V is TRBV12-3 or TRBV12-4 and J is TRBJ2-3; 13 bases match TRBD2. V was clipped by 6 bases and J by 4 bases; unmatched bases: 10. The CDR3 has 17 residues. CDR3 bases: TGTGCCAGCAGCCAACTAGCGGGAGGGCCCGAGGCAGATACGCAGTATTTT. Translated, it gives CASSQLAGGPEADTQYF.

This chain uses TRBV9 with TRBJ1-2; no definite D call. Germline V gene data show CDR1 as SGDLS and CDR2 as YYNGEE. Trimming pared 5 bases from V and 8 bases from J, leaving 13 bases between. CDR3 length: 12 amino acids. This CDR3 is CASRNVRRGYTF. In nucleotides, the CDR3 is TGTGCCAGCAGGAACGTCAGGCGAGGCTACACCTTC.

The chain recombines TRBV11-2 with TRBJ2-7, with 7 bases fitting TRBD1. Trimming removed 6 bases from V and 4 bases from J; junction bases left unmatched: 12. The CDR3 contains 15 residues. CDR1 and CDR2 from the germline V gene are SGHAT and FQNNGV. This CDR3 reads CASSQPGQSRYEQYF. The CDR3, as DNA: TGTGCCAGCAGTCAGCCGGGACAGTCAAGATACGAGCAGTACTTC. The variable domain in full, completed from reference TRBV11-2 and TRBJ2-7, reads EAGVAQSPRYKIIEKRQSVAFWCNPISGHATLYWYQQILGQGPKLLIQFQNNGVVDDSQLPKDRFSAERLKGVDSTLKIQPAKLEDSAVYLCASSQPGQSRYEQYFGPGTRLTVT.

This chain links TRBV4-1 with TRBJ2-7, with TRBD1 as a possible D gene (5 bases). There are 15 residues in the CDR3. Germline assignment: CDR1 MGHRA and CDR2 YSYEKL. V lost 0 bases to trimming and J lost 3 bases, with 12 bases between them. This CDR3 reads CASSQERAGNYEQYF. The CDR3, as DNA: TGCGCCAGCAGCCAAGAACGGGCAGGGAACTACGAGCAGTACTTC.

The CDR3 loop is CASSFRLTSVAGGLNEQFF. CDR3 nucleotide sequence: TGTGCCAGCAGTTTCCGACTGACTAGCGTAGCGGGAGGTCTGAATGAGCAGTTCTTC. The chain uses TRBV28 and TRBJ2-1; 10 bases fit TRBD2. The CDR3 is 19 amino acids. V lost 3 bases, J lost 7 bases, and 18 bases stayed unmatched. CDR1 MDHEN and CDR2 SYDVKM come from the germline V gene.